One sample yielded the 29 T cell receptor beta chains listed below, sequenced in a study of glioma-infiltrating T cells after dendritic cell vaccination. Clones were sequenced by immunoSEQ multiplex PCR, and TCRdb holds only the in-frame ones, with some missing. This table has roughly 96,000 clones, 70% to 80% appearing once. Sequencing was performed on blood, taken before dendritic cell vaccination. These receptors came from a human donor with glioblastoma.

The chain employs TRBV19 and TRBJ1-3, with a weak D call TRBD1 (5 bases). V lost 6 bases and J lost 0, with 12 bases in between. Per the germline V gene, CDR1 is LNHDA and CDR2 is SQIVND (reference sequence). The CDR3 has 15 residues. The CDR3 DNA reads TGTGCCAGTAGCCCACAGGATTACTCTGGAAACACCATATATTTT. Translated: CASSPQDYSGNTIYF. The full variable domain, with the rest looked up from reference TRBV19 and TRBJ1-3, is DGGITQSPKYLFRKEGQNVTLSCEQNLNHDAMYWYRQDPGQGLRLIYYSQIVNDFQKGDIAEGYSVSREKKESFPLTVTSAQKNPTAFYLCASSPQDYSGNTIYFGEGSWLTVV.

V gene TRBV10-3 combines with J gene TRBJ2-4; 12 bases are shared with TRBD2. Per germline, CDR1 ENHRY and CDR2 SYGVKD. CDR3 length: 16 residues. V dropped 6 bases and J dropped 9; count of bases not matched to a gene: 12. The CDR3 protein is CAIRASSGREGGIQYF. The DNA for the CDR3 is TGTGCCATCAGAGCTTCTAGCGGGAGGGAGGGTGGCATTCAGTACTTC.

The chain combines TRBV2 with TRBJ1-4, with D maybe TRBD1 (6 bases). CDR1 SNHLY and CDR2 FYNNEI come from the germline V gene. Trimming took off 2 bases at V and 8 bases at J, with 15 bases between the two ends. CDR3 length: 15 amino acids. In DNA form, the CDR3 reads TGTGCCAGCAGTGAACGCAGGGGCTTAGGGGAAAAACTGTTTTTT. Translating it yields CASSERRGLGEKLFF. Supplemented by reference TRBV2 and TRBJ1-4, the full variable domain reads EPEVTQTPSHQVTQMGQEVILRCVPISNHLYFYWYRQILGQKVEFLVSFYNNEISEKSEIFDDQFSVERPDGSNFTLKIRSTKLEDSAMYFCASSERRGLGEKLFFGSGTQLSVL.

The rearrangement joins TRBV4-2 to TRBJ1-4; D not resolved. Germline assignment: CDR1 LGHNA and CDR2 YNFKEQ. The CDR3 is made up of 15 amino acids. V was cut by 4 bases and J by 0 bases, with 9 bases left in between. The CDR3 DNA follows: TGTGCCAGCAGCCCGTACATCACAACTAATGAAAAACTGTTTTTT. As protein: CASSPYITTNEKLFF.

This chain connects TRBV7-9 to TRBJ2-5; TRBD2 is a possible D gene (5 bases). The CDR3 is 15 residues long. Trimming removed 1 base from V and 2 bases from J, with 11 bases in between. Germline V gene lookup returns CDR1 SEHNR and CDR2 FQNEAQ (reference sequence). This CDR3 is CASSLDLGGQETQYF. DNA of the CDR3: TGTGCCAGCAGCTTAGATTTGGGCGGGCAAGAGACCCAGTACTTC.

Only one count was recorded for this clone. The CDR3: CARTSGDFQSSYNEQFF. Here the CDR3 DNA reads TGTGCCAGGACTAGCGGGGATTTTCAAAGCTCCTACAATGAGCAGTTCTTC. The chain joins TRBV2 to TRBJ2-1; 11 bases match TRBD2. The ends lost 9 bases at V and 0 bases at J; junction bases unmatched: 10. Per germline, CDR1 SNHLY and CDR2 FYNNEI. CDR3 length: 17 residues.

The chain links TRBV29-1 to TRBJ2-5, with 8 bases identical to TRBD1. This CDR3 spans 13 amino acids. The germline CDR1 and CDR2 sequences are SQVTM and ANQGSEA. The V and J ends lost 4 bases and 1 base, in that order; junction bases with no gene match: 2. The CDR3 sequence: CSVGTGLQETQYF. DNA for the CDR3: TGCAGCGTTGGGACAGGGCTCCAAGAGACCCAGTACTTC.

The chain uses TRBV5-1 and TRBJ2-1; TRBD2 aligns across 9 bases. Per the germline V gene, CDR1 is SGHRS and CDR2 is YFSETQ. V trimming: 5 bases; J trimming: 2 bases; junction bases outside the gene matches: 5. This CDR3 comprises 15 residues. CDR3 loop: CASRFSGGTYNEQFF. CDR3 DNA: TGCGCCAGCAGGTTTAGCGGGGGTACCTACAATGAGCAGTTCTTC.

This chain links TRBV9 with TRBJ2-5; the match to TRBD2 covers 8 bases. V was pared by 0 bases and J by 5 bases, with 3 bases of the junction left unmatched. This CDR3 is built from 14 residues. Germline-derived CDR1 and CDR2 are SGDLS and YYNGEE. The CDR3 DNA follows: TGTGCCAGCAGCGTAGGGGTAGCGGGGGAGACCCAGTACTTC. Its protein product is CASSVGVAGETQYF.

The CDR3 DNA is TGTGCCAGTGCTAGTAAGCATTCAGATACGCAGTATTTT. Encoded protein: CASASKHSDTQYF. This chain joins TRBV5-4 and TRBJ2-3; D not resolved. The germline gives CDR1 SGHNT, CDR2 YYREEE (reference sequence). The germline V and J ends were trimmed by 8 bases and 4 bases, with 14 bases remaining between them. This CDR3 has 13 residues.

The rearrangement joins TRBV7-8 to TRBJ1-5, with D maybe TRBD1 (5 bases). This CDR3 has 17 residues. Germline loops: CDR1 SGHVS, CDR2 FQNEAQ. V was trimmed by 1 base and J by 0 bases, leaving 13 bases between them. CDR3 amino acids: CASSLVSTGYSNQPQHF. CDR3 nucleotides: TGTGCCAGCAGCTTAGTGAGTACAGGATATAGCAATCAGCCCCAGCATTTT.

For this clone: Other DNA variants within this sample encode the same CDR3. This chain uses TRBV29-1 with TRBJ1-1, with 8 nucleotides matching TRBD1. This CDR3 has 13 amino acids. Germline CDR1 reads SQVTM; CDR2 reads ANQGSEA. V shed 6 bases, J shed 5 bases, and the junction held 8 bases outside the gene matches. As DNA, the CDR3 is TGCAGCGTGTCCGGGACAGGACGGACTGAAGCTTTCTTT. Translating it yields CSVSGTGRTEAFF.

This sequence joins TRBV5-1 and TRBJ2-1, with 12 bases lining up with TRBD2. V was pared by 7 bases and J by 0 bases, with 8 bases of the junction left unmatched. CDR1 and CDR2 (germline): SGHRS, YFSETQ. The CDR3 covers 17 residues. CDR3 amino acids: CASRGTSGFLSYNEQFF. CDR3 bases: TGCGCCAGCCGAGGGACTAGCGGGTTCCTCTCCTACAATGAGCAGTTCTTC. The variable domain in full, with the rest retrieved from reference TRBV5-1 and TRBJ2-1, is KAGVTQTPRYLIKTRGQQVTLSCSPISGHRSVSWYQQTPGQGLQFLFEYFSETQRNKGNFPGRFSGRQFSNSRSEMNVSTLELGDSALYLCASRGTSGFLSYNEQFFGPGTRLTVL.

J is TRBJ1-3 and V is TRBV6-5; D gene uncertain. The V end was cut by 7 bases, the J end by 7 bases, with 8 bases between. There are 11 residues in the CDR3. Germline loops: CDR1 MNHEY, CDR2 SVGAGI. In DNA, the CDR3 is TGTGCCAGCACTCCCGGGAACACCATATATTTT. Its translation: CASTPGNTIYF.

The chain links TRBV15 to TRBJ1-5; D is unresolved. Deletions cut 4 bases from V and 0 bases from J, with 7 bases between. This CDR3 spans 14 amino acids. Germline CDR1 LNHNV, CDR2 YYDKDF (reference sequence). CDR3 sequence (DNA): TGTGCCACCAGCACTCGGGGTAGCAATCAGCCCCAGCATTTT. Protein product: CATSTRGSNQPQHF. The full variable domain, its missing parts supplied by reference TRBV15 and TRBJ1-5, is DAMVIQNPRYQVTQFGKPVTLSCSQTLNHNVMYWYQQKSSQAPKLLFHYYDKDFNNEADTPDNFQSRRPNTSFCFLDIRSPGLGDTAMYLCATSTRGSNQPQHFGDGTRLSIL.

The rearrangement joins TRBV19 to TRBJ1-2; 12 bases fit TRBD1. The CDR3 consists of 18 residues. Per germline, CDR1 LNHDA and CDR2 SQIVND (reference sequence). V shed 6 bases and J 1 base; nucleotides not matched to a gene: 12. In nucleotides, the CDR3 is TGTGCCAGTAGCCCCTTGCGGGACAGGGGGCGGGATAACTATGGCTACACCTTC. Its protein product is CASSPLRDRGRDNYGYTF. The entire variable domain, with the rest obtained from reference TRBV19 and TRBJ1-2, is as follows: DGGITQSPKYLFRKEGQNVTLSCEQNLNHDAMYWYRQDPGQGLRLIYYSQIVNDFQKGDIAEGYSVSREKKESFPLTVTSAQKNPTAFYLCASSPLRDRGRDNYGYTFGSGTRLTVV.

This clone turned up a few times. The rearrangement joins TRBV5-1 to TRBJ2-1; 11 nucleotides match TRBD2. Trimming cost V 0 bases and J 5 bases; bases outside gene matches: 10. The CDR3 sequence is 18 residues long. Germline assignment: CDR1 SGHRS and CDR2 YFSETQ. CDR3 DNA sequence: TGCGCCAGCAGCTTGGCGAGAACTAGCGGGAGTGAGGACAATGAGCAGTTCTTC. Amino acid sequence: CASSLARTSGSEDNEQFF.

CDR3 loop: CASSRAGGESGETQYF. The DNA of the CDR3 is TGTGCCAGTAGTCGGGCAGGGGGCGAGTCTGGTGAGACCCAGTACTTC. The chain joins TRBV19 to TRBJ2-5; 8 bases agree with TRBD1. Looked up from germline, CDR1 is LNHDA and CDR2 is SQIVND (reference sequence). The trim removed 5 bases at V and 5 bases at J, leaving 13 bases unmatched. The CDR3 totals 16 residues. Looking up the rest from reference TRBV19 and TRBJ2-5 gives the full variable domain: DGGITQSPKYLFRKEGQNVTLSCEQNLNHDAMYWYRQDPGQGLRLIYYSQIVNDFQKGDIAEGYSVSREKKESFPLTVTSAQKNPTAFYLCASSRAGGESGETQYFGPGTRLLVL.

The chain is built from TRBV6-5 and TRBJ1-1, with 7 bases lining up with TRBD1. CDR3 length equals 14 residues. CDR1 and CDR2 from the germline V gene are MNHEY and SVGAGI. The V gene end was trimmed by 6 bases and the J gene end by 5 bases; junction bases not matched to a gene: 9. The CDR3 region is CASRNRGVGTEAFF. Here the CDR3 DNA reads TGTGCCAGCAGGAACAGGGGAGTCGGGACTGAAGCTTTCTTT.

Only one count was recorded for this clone. The CDR3 sequence: CASWGTGLVWDYGYTF. The CDR3, as DNA: TGCGCCAGCTGGGGGACAGGGCTGGTATGGGACTATGGCTACACCTTC. The gene calls are TRBV5-1 and TRBJ1-2, with 9 bases matching TRBD1. This CDR3 has 16 residues. The J segment lost 3 bases and the V segment lost 7 bases, leaving 13 bases of the junction unmatched. The germline CDR1 and CDR2 sequences are SGHRS and YFSETQ.

The rearrangement uses TRBV9 and TRBJ2-5, with TRBD1 identical over 11 bases. The end of the DNA is better explained by TRBJ2-7, so the J call may be wrong. The CDR3 has 15 residues. Germline CDR1 and CDR2: SGDLS and YYNGEE. The CDR3 nucleotides read TGTGCCAGCAGCGCGGACAGGGGGCTTGACTACGAGCAGTACTTC. It encodes CASSADRGLDYEQYF.

V usage is TRBV6-1 and J usage is TRBJ1-5; tentative D call: TRBD1 (5 bases). CDR1 is MNHNS, CDR2 SASEGT, per germline. This CDR3 is 14 amino acids long. Trimming stripped 6 bases from V and 4 bases from J, with 13 bases between. CDR3: CASRSTGFNQPQHF. The CDR3 region has the DNA TGTGCCAGCAGGTCCACAGGATTTAATCAGCCCCAGCATTTT.

The CDR3 DNA reads as TGTGCCAGCAGCTTATTTGGGCAGGGGGAAGAGACCCAGTACTTC. Amino acids: CASSLFGQGEETQYF. This chain uses TRBV7-9 with TRBJ2-5, with 7 nucleotides matching TRBD1. Germline assignment: CDR1 SEHNR and CDR2 FQNEAQ (reference sequence). The CDR3 totals 15 residues. The V and J ends lost 2 bases and 3 bases, in that order; junction bases with no gene match: 6.

The chain combines TRBV7-2 with TRBJ1-1, with 7 positions matching TRBD1. The CDR3 has 13 amino acids. The germline V gene encodes CDR1 SGHTA and CDR2 FQGNSA. J gave up 7 bases and V 3 bases, and 5 bases lay outside the gene matches. CDR3 amino acids: CASSLGQSVEAFF. CDR3 bases: TGTGCCAGCAGCTTGGGACAGAGCGTTGAAGCTTTCTTT.

This clone has a single count. As DNA, the CDR3 is TGTGCCAGCAGCCAATTTTACGGGACTGCCGTCTACGAGCAGTACTTC. This codes for CASSQFYGTAVYEQYF. V gene TRBV14 combines with J gene TRBJ2-7; weak D call: TRBD2 (6 bases). This CDR3 has 16 amino acids. CDR1 and CDR2 from the germline V gene are SGHDN and FVKESK. Trimming removed 2 bases from V and 3 bases from J, with 17 bases in between.

CDR3 loop: CATGRPGELFF. CDR3 nucleotides: TGTGCCACCGGGAGGCCCGGGGAGCTGTTTTTT. V is TRBV6-5 and J is TRBJ2-2, with 7 nucleotides matching TRBD2. Looked up from germline, CDR1 is MNHEY and CDR2 is SVGAGI. V trimming: 10 bases; J trimming: 6 bases; junction bases outside the gene matches: 2. CDR3 length: 11 amino acids.

The chain joins TRBV19 to TRBJ2-5; 9 bases align to TRBD2. Trimming at V came to 3 bases and at J to 5 bases, leaving 4 bases not matched to a gene. Germline values: CDR1 LNHDA, CDR2 SQIVND (reference sequence). The CDR3 sequence is 14 residues long. CDR3 region: CASSIGTSWETQYF. CDR3 bases: TGTGCCAGTAGTATCGGGACTAGCTGGGAGACCCAGTACTTC. Full variable domain (remainder filled in from reference TRBV19 and TRBJ2-5): DGGITQSPKYLFRKEGQNVTLSCEQNLNHDAMYWYRQDPGQGLRLIYYSQIVNDFQKGDIAEGYSVSREKKESFPLTVTSAQKNPTAFYLCASSIGTSWETQYFGPGTRLLVL.

This clone was observed once. The rearrangement joins TRBV19 to TRBJ1-1, with D maybe TRBD1 (5 bases). Germline values: CDR1 LNHDA, CDR2 SQIVND (reference sequence). The CDR3 consists of 13 residues. V lost 7 bases and J lost 3, with 12 bases in between. The CDR3 DNA reads as TGTGCCAGTAATTGGGGGGAGCACACTGAAGCTTTCTTT. This sequence encodes CASNWGEHTEAFF. The full variable domain, in which reference TRBV19 and TRBJ1-1 provide the parts outside the CDR3, is DGGITQSPKYLFRKEGQNVTLSCEQNLNHDAMYWYRQDPGQGLRLIYYSQIVNDFQKGDIAEGYSVSREKKESFPLTVTSAQKNPTAFYLCASNWGEHTEAFFGQGTRLTVV.

The chain employs TRBV27 and TRBJ1-4; possibly TRBD1 for D (6 bases). The germline CDR1 and CDR2 sequences are MNHEY and SMNVEV (reference sequence). The CDR3 loop spans 15 amino acids. Trimming pared 5 bases from V and 8 bases from J, leaving 18 bases between. CDR3: CASSTRDTLREKLFF. CDR3 sequence (DNA): TGTGCCAGCAGTACCAGGGACACCCTGCGGGAAAAACTGTTTTTT.